The TCR beta chain under discussion was sequenced for a study of Graves' ophthalmopathy and Graves' hyperthyroidism. The V end lost 3 bases, the J end lost 3 bases, and 15 bases lay between the germline ends. There are 16 residues in the CDR3. Per the germline V gene, CDR1 is MDHEN and CDR2 is SYDVKM. RNA transcripts were the template, and TCR beta CDR3 regions were amplified from them. HTBI primers primed a first-round RT-PCR, and a second-round multiplex PCR followed. TCRdb ran MiXCR on the multiplex PCR reads and lists one entry per CDR3 protein. The sample yields almost 400,000 distinct CDR3 sequences, about 18% seen once. Study results and limitations: Progression of ophthalmopathy was predicted by the model with 60% to 71% sensitivity and about 72% specificity.

Active ophthalmopathy (CAS at least 3, NOSPECS at least 4), lasting under 3 months. Clinical symptoms and serum thyroxine were used for diagnosis; TRAb, thyroid ultrasound and orbital computed tomography were also relied on. Ten or more counts support this clonotype. What it binds is unknown. V usage is TRBV28 and J usage is TRBJ1-5; D gene ambiguous. This sequence originates from a young woman with Graves' ophthalmopathy. Sequencing was carried out using peripheral blood. CDR3 sequence (DNA): TGTGCCAGCAGTTTCCCGACGAGGACCCCCAATCAGCCCCAGCATTTT. This sequence encodes CASSFPTRTPNQPQHF.